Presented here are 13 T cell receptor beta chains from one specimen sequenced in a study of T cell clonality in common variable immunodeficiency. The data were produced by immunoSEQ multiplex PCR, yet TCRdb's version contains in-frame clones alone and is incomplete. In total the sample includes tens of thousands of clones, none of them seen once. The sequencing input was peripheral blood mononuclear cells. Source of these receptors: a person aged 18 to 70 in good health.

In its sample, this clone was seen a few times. The sequenced CDR3 bases are TGTGCCAGCAGTGGACCGGGGATTGAGGGAATGGGCACAGATACG. Translation: CASSGPGIEGMGTDT. The whole CDR3 protein reads CASSGPGIEGMGTDTQYF. This chain connects TRBV2 to TRBJ2-3, with a possible D match to TRBD2 (5 bases). The read finishes 3 residues shy of the CDR3 end, and the germline J gene is used to complete it. In germline, CDR1 is SNHLY, CDR2 FYNNEI. This CDR3 is built from 18 residues. Trimming removed 4 bases from V and 1 base from J, with 21 bases in between.

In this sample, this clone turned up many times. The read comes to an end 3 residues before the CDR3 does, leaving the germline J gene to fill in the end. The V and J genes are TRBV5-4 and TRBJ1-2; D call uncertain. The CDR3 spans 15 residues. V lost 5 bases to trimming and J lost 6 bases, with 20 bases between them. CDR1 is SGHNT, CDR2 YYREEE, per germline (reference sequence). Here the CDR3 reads CASRPLLMGPDGYTF. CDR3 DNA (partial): TGTGCCAGCAGGCCGCTATTAATGGGCCCGGATGGC.

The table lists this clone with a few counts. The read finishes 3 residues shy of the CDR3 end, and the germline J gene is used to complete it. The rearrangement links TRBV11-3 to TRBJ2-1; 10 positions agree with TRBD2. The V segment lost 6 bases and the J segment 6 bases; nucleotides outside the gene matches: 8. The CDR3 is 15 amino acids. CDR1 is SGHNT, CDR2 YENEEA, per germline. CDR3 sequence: CASSSSGLAINEQFF. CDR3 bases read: TGTGCCAGCAGTTCCTCGGGACTAGCGATCAATGAG.

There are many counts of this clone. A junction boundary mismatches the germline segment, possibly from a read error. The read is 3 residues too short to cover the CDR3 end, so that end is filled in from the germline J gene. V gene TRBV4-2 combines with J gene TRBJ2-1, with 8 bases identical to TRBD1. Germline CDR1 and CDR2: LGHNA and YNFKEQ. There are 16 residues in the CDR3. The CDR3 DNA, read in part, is TGCGCCAGCAGCCAAGGGGGGACAGGTGTCTACAATGAG. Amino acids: CASSQGGTGVYNE. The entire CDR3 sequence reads CASSQGGTGVYNEQFF.

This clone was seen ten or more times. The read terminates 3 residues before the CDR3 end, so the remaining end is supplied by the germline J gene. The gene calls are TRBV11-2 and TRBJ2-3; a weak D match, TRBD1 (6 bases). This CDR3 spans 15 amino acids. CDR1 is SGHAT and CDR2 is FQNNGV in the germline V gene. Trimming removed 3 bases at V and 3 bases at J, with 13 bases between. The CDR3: CASSFRGQRTDTQYF. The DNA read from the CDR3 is TGTGCCAGCAGCTTCCGAGGACAGAGAACAGATACG.

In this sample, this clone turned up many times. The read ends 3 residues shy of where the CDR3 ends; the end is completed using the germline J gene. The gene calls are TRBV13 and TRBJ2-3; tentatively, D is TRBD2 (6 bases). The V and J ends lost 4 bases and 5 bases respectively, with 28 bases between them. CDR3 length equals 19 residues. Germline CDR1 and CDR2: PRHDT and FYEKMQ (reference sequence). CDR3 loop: CASSWAGDSKPLARDTQYF. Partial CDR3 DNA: TGTGCCAGCAGCTGGGCCGGGGACTCCAAGCCCTTGGCCAGAGATACG.

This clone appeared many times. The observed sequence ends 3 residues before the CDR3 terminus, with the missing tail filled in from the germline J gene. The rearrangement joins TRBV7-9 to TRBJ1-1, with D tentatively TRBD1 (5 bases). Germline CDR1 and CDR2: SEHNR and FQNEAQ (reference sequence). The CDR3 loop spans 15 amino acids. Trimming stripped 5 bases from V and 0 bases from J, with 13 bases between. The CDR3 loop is CASSDKRQMNTEAFF. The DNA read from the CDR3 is TGTGCCAGCAGCGATAAGAGACAGATGAACACTGAA.

CDR3 DNA (partial): TGTGCCAGCAGTGGTGTGCCGGGGGGACGGGGGGGTGAG. It codes for CASSGVPGGRGGE. The CDR3 reads in full as CASSGVPGGRGGEQFF. This chain links TRBV2 with TRBJ2-1; 8 positions agree with TRBD2. The sequence runs out 3 residues before the end of the CDR3; the remainder is reconstructed from the germline J gene. The V and J ends lost 4 bases and 9 bases, in that order; junction bases with no gene match: 14. Germline lookup yields CDR1 SNHLY and CDR2 FYNNEI. This CDR3 region has 16 residues.

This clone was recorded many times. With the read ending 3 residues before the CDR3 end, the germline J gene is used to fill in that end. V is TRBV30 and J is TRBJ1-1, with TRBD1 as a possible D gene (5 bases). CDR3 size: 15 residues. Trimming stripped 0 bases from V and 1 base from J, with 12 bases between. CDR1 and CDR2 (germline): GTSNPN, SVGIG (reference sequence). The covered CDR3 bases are TGTGCCTGGAGTGTGGGGGGGTTTGGGAACACTGAA. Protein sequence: CAWSVGGFGNTE. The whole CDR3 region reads CAWSVGGFGNTEAFF.

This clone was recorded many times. CDR3 sequence reads: CASSIGSSVDEQFF. CDR3 bases read: TGTGCCAGTAGTATAGGGTCTAGCGTCGATGAG. The genes are TRBV19 and TRBJ2-1, with D maybe TRBD2 (6 bases). The CDR3 end is not reached by the read, which stops 3 residues before it; the germline J gene fills it in. The CDR3 is made up of 14 amino acids. Trimming left V 1 base short and J 8 bases short, with 12 bases between. Germline lookup yields CDR1 LNHDA and CDR2 SQIVND (reference sequence).

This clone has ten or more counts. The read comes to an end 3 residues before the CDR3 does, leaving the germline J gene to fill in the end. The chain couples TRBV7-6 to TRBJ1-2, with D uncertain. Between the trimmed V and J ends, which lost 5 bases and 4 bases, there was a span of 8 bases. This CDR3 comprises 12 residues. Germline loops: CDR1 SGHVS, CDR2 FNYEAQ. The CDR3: CASSLSGYGYTF. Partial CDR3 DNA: TGTGCCAGCAGCCTTTCGGGCTATGGC.

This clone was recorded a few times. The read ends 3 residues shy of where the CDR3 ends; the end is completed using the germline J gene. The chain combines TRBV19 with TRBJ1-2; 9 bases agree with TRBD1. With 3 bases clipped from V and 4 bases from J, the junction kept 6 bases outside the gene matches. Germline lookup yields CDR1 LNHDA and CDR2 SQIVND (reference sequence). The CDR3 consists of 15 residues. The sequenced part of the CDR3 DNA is TGTGCCAGTAGTATCCCGTCGACAGGGGGCTATGGC. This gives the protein CASSIPSTGGYG. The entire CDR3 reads CASSIPSTGGYGYTF. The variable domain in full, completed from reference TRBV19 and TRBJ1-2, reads DGGITQSPKYLFRKEGQNVTLSCEQNLNHDAMYWYRQDPGQGLRLIYYSQIVNDFQKGDIAEGYSVSREKKESFPLTVTSAQKNPTAFYLCASSIPSTGGYGYTFGSGTRLTVV.

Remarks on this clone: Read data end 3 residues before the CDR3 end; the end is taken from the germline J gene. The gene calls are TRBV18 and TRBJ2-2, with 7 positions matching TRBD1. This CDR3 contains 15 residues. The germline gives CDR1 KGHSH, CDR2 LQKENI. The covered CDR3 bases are TGTGCCAGCTCCCAAAACAGGGGCGAAAATGAAAAG. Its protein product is CASSQNRGENEK. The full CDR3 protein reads CASSQNRGENEKLFF.